The 3 T cell receptor beta chains presented below share a single source sample, sequenced in a study of OX40 agonist ivuxolimab in advanced cancers. Clones were sequenced by immunoSEQ multiplex PCR, and TCRdb holds only the in-frame ones, with some missing. The table shows over 40,000 clones, with around 80% occurring only once. The sequenced sample was CD4+ or CD8+ T cells sorted from blood, obtained in a trial of the OX40 agonist ivuxolimab. The receptors here all came from an adult with an advanced solid tumor such as melanoma, head and neck, liver or kidney cancer.

The chain couples TRBV10-3 to TRBJ2-5; 9 nucleotides align to TRBD2. The CDR3 has 18 residues. Germline values: CDR1 ENHRY, CDR2 SYGVKD. With 3 bases clipped from V and 5 bases from J, the junction kept 16 bases outside the gene matches. The CDR3: CAISESYGLAKTGETQYF. The CDR3 DNA is TGTGCCATCAGTGAATCCTATGGACTAGCGAAGACGGGGGAGACCCAGTACTTC.

V gene TRBV30 combines with J gene TRBJ1-4, with TRBD1 as a possible D gene (6 bases). Germline V lookup: CDR1 GTSNPN, CDR2 SVGIG (reference sequence). V was cut by 5 bases and J by 5 bases, with 18 bases left in between. The CDR3 totals 15 residues. In DNA form, the CDR3 reads TGTGCCTGGGGGTCGGGGGGCGGAGGGAATGAAAAACTGTTTTTT. It encodes CAWGSGGGGNEKLFF.

V usage is TRBV10-3 and J usage is TRBJ2-1, with 14 bases matching TRBD2. V lost 4 bases to trimming and J lost 5 bases; unmatched junction nucleotides: 10. CDR1 is ENHRY, CDR2 SYGVKD, per germline. This CDR3 spans 18 amino acids. This CDR3 is CAISVDGLAGGRNNEQFF. CDR3 bases: TGTGCCATCAGTGTAGACGGACTAGCGGGAGGCCGAAACAATGAGCAGTTCTTC.